Below, 30 T cell receptor beta chains from the same sample are listed, as sequenced in a study of blood T cell repertoires in COVID-19. Clones were sequenced by immunoSEQ multiplex PCR, and TCRdb holds only the in-frame ones, with some missing. The sample carries approximately 58,000 clones, approximately 80% recorded once. The source material was peripheral blood. The receptors originated from an older woman with acute or convalescent COVID-19.

CDR3 in amino acids: CASSQVPGTSGGRRNEQYF. As DNA, the CDR3 is TGTGCCAGCAGCCAAGTACCCGGGACTAGCGGGGGGAGGAGGAACGAGCAGTACTTC. This rearrangement joins TRBV4-2 to TRBJ2-7, with TRBD2 identical over 15 bases. V lost 1 base, J lost 5 bases, and 12 bases stayed unmatched. Per germline, CDR1 LGHNA and CDR2 YNFKEQ. This CDR3 has 19 residues.

This clone was found a few times. CDR3 amino acids: CASSFEQGAYNSPLHF. CDR3 coding DNA: TGTGCCAGCAGCTTCGAACAGGGGGCTTATAATTCACCCCTCCACTTT. The V and J genes are TRBV5-4 and TRBJ1-6; 9 bases align to TRBD1. CDR1 is SGHNT and CDR2 is YYREEE in the germline V gene (reference sequence). The CDR3 contains 16 residues. V lost 2 bases to trimming and J lost 4 bases; unmatched junction nucleotides: 4.

The chain employs TRBV5-1 and TRBJ1-2; D remains unclear. The CDR3 loop spans 16 amino acids. V lost 0 bases and J lost 4, with 16 bases in between. Germline V gene sequence: CDR1 SGHRS, CDR2 YFSETQ. The CDR3 region is CASSLDTPGSGYGYTF. Written as DNA, the CDR3 is TGCGCCAGCAGCTTGGACACTCCGGGATCAGGCTATGGCTACACCTTC.

This CDR3 reads CASSLMDSFSGNTIYF. CDR3 sequence (DNA): TGTGCCAGCAGCCTGATGGACTCCTTTTCTGGAAACACCATATATTTT. This chain joins TRBV9 and TRBJ1-3; D call uncertain. The CDR3 is 16 residues long. V was trimmed by 4 bases and J by 1 base, leaving 15 bases between them. Per germline, CDR1 SGDLS and CDR2 YYNGEE.

This clone is a singleton in its sample. The CDR3 nucleotides are TGTGCCAGCGGGAAGGACAGGGGGATTAATCAGCCCCAGCATTTT. It yields the protein CASGKDRGINQPQHF. The rearrangement uses TRBV27 and TRBJ1-5; 10 bases map to TRBD1. The CDR3 totals 15 residues. Germline V gene data show CDR1 as MNHEY and CDR2 as SMNVEV (reference sequence). V was clipped by 8 bases and J by 4 bases; unmatched bases: 8.

The chain carries TRBV11-2 and TRBJ2-5, with D perhaps matching TRBD1 (6 bases). Germline values: CDR1 SGHAT, CDR2 FQNNGV. Trimming removed 5 bases from V and 7 bases from J, with 14 bases in between. The CDR3 runs to 13 residues. The CDR3 nucleotides are TGTGCCAGCAGCACCCTACAGGGTGGGACCCAGTACTTC. It specifies CASSTLQGGTQYF. The full variable domain, its missing parts supplied by reference TRBV11-2 and TRBJ2-5, is EAGVAQSPRYKIIEKRQSVAFWCNPISGHATLYWYQQILGQGPKLLIQFQNNGVVDDSQLPKDRFSAERLKGVDSTLKIQPAKLEDSAVYLCASSTLQGGTQYFGPGTRLLVL.

The chain recombines TRBV29-1 with TRBJ1-1; D is ambiguous. CDR1 is SQVTM, CDR2 ANQGSEA, per germline. CDR3 size: 11 residues. V lost 7 bases and J 5 bases, leaving 11 bases between the germline ends. The CDR3 is CSGEVGTEAFF. Written as DNA, the CDR3 is TGCAGCGGGGAGGTTGGAACTGAAGCTTTCTTT.

In this sample, this clone turned up once. CDR3 DNA: TGTGCCAGCAGCTTTCGCGAGGGGGGGCCAGATACGCAGTATTTT. It codes for CASSFREGGPDTQYF. The chain carries TRBV13 and TRBJ2-3; a weak D match, TRBD2 (7 bases). Looked up from germline, CDR1 is PRHDT and CDR2 is FYEKMQ (reference sequence). The CDR3 covers 15 residues. V was trimmed by 3 bases and J by 4 bases, leaving 14 bases between them.

This clone was detected once. The rearrangement joins TRBV6-5 to TRBJ1-5, with TRBD1 matching over 7 bases. CDR1 and CDR2 (germline): MNHEY, SVGAGI. Germline trimming cut 2 bases from V and 7 bases from J; bases unmatched to any gene: 2. The CDR3 length is 13 residues. The CDR3 DNA sequence: TGTGCCAGCAGTTACCCAGGGGGACAGCCCCAGCATTTT. Translation: CASSYPGGQPQHF.

The V and J genes are TRBV7-2 and TRBJ1-1; TRBD1 agrees at 8 bases. The CDR3 has 15 amino acids. CDR1 and CDR2 from the germline V gene are SGHTA and FQGNSA. The ends lost 5 bases at V and 4 bases at J; junction bases unmatched: 9. The CDR3 sequence: CASSPFDRGGTEAFF. The DNA of the CDR3 is TGTGCCAGCAGCCCCTTCGACAGGGGAGGCACTGAAGCTTTCTTT. The full variable domain, completed using reference TRBV7-2 and TRBJ1-1, is GAGVSQSPSNKVTEKGKDVELRCDPISGHTALYWYRQSLGQGLEFLIYFQGNSAPDKSGLPSDRFSAERTGGSVSTLTIQRTQQEDSAVYLCASSPFDRGGTEAFFGQGTRLTVV.

The chain combines TRBV3-1 (or the pseudogene TRBV3-2) with TRBJ2-7; D is possibly TRBD1 (6 bases). This CDR3 comprises 14 residues. The germline V gene encodes CDR1 LGHDT and CDR2 YNNKEL (reference sequence). Trimming took off 4 bases at V and 3 bases at J, with 13 bases between the two ends. The CDR3 spells CASSPTQGSYEQYF. The CDR3 DNA follows: TGTGCCAGCAGCCCCACTCAGGGGAGCTACGAGCAGTACTTC.

The genes are TRBV5-4 and TRBJ1-3; D not resolved. Germline CDR1 SGHNT, CDR2 YYREEE (reference sequence). The length of the CDR3 is 15 residues. Deletions cut 4 bases from V and 0 bases from J, with 11 bases between. CDR3 DNA: TGTGCCAGCAGCCAACGGGGAAGCTCTGGAAACACCATATATTTT. Translation: CASSQRGSSGNTIYF.

This clone was detected only once. This chain connects TRBV29-1 to TRBJ1-2, with 10 bases identical to TRBD1. Trimming at V came to 4 bases and at J to 5 bases, leaving 7 bases not matched to a gene. The germline V gene encodes CDR1 SQVTM and CDR2 ANQGSEA. The CDR3 contains 14 residues. The CDR3: CSVAMGQGRYGYTF. CDR3 in DNA: TGCAGCGTTGCCATGGGACAGGGGAGGTATGGCTACACCTTC.

This rearrangement joins TRBV6-4 to TRBJ2-2, with 7 positions matching TRBD2. Germline loops: CDR1 MRHNA, CDR2 SNTAGT. The V gene end was trimmed by 8 bases and the J gene end by 1 base; junction bases not matched to a gene: 1. The length of the CDR3 is 13 residues. CDR3 nucleotides: TGTGCCAGCGGCGGGGGGAACACCGGGGAGCTGTTTTTT. This translates into CASGGGNTGELFF.

The rearrangement links TRBV9 to TRBJ2-7; 9 positions agree with TRBD2. The CDR3 has 16 amino acids. V lost 4 bases, J lost 4 bases, and 12 bases stayed unmatched. Looked up from germline, CDR1 is SGDLS and CDR2 is YYNGEE. Here the CDR3 reads CASSLRDSGGVYEQYF. CDR3 sequence (DNA): TGTGCCAGCAGCCTAAGAGATAGCGGGGGAGTTTACGAGCAGTACTTC.

V is TRBV5-4 and J is TRBJ1-1, with D possibly being TRBD1 (5 bases). V gave up 4 bases and J gave up 0 bases, with 10 bases separating them. The germline gives CDR1 SGHNT, CDR2 YYREEE (reference sequence). The CDR3 length is 14 residues. CDR3: CASSPSGVNTEAFF. The CDR3 DNA reads as TGTGCCAGCAGCCCCTCGGGGGTGAACACTGAAGCTTTCTTT.

This chain uses TRBV9 with TRBJ2-3; no reliable D call. This CDR3 comprises 13 residues. Germline values: CDR1 SGDLS, CDR2 YYNGEE. Trimming left V 8 bases short and J 2 bases short, with 12 bases between. The CDR3 coding sequence is TGTGCCAGTTCCGGCAGCGACACAGATACGCAGTATTTT. It codes for CASSGSDTDTQYF. The full variable domain, rest sourced from reference TRBV9 and TRBJ2-3, is DSGVTQTPKHLITATGQRVTLRCSPRSGDLSVYWYQQSLDQGLQFLIQYYNGEERAKGNILERFSAQQFPDLHSELNLSSLELGDSALYFCASSGSDTDTQYFGPGTRLTVL.

This chain joins TRBV9 and TRBJ2-3, with 8 bases aligning to TRBD2. V shed 0 bases, J shed 1 base, and the junction held 4 bases outside the gene matches. The CDR3 is 16 amino acids. The germline V gene has CDR1 SGDLS and CDR2 YYNGEE. The CDR3 reads CASSVVPRGGTDTQYF. The CDR3 nucleotides read TGTGCCAGCAGCGTAGTTCCGCGGGGGGGCACAGATACGCAGTATTTT.

The CDR3, as DNA: TGCGCCAGCAGGCGGACTGAGAAGACAGATACGCAGTATTTT. This encodes CASRRTEKTDTQYF. V gene TRBV5-1 combines with J gene TRBJ2-3; tentatively, D is TRBD2 (5 bases). The CDR3 has 14 residues. Germline V lookup: CDR1 SGHRS, CDR2 YFSETQ. V lost 5 bases to trimming and J lost 3 bases, with 13 bases between them.

The rearrangement uses TRBV6-1 and TRBJ1-2; 8 positions agree with TRBD1. The germline CDR1 and CDR2 sequences are MNHNS and SASEGT. The CDR3 totals 16 residues. The junction had 9 bases not matched to a gene; V was cut back by 3 bases and J by 3 bases. The CDR3 loop reads CASSEAGQDFDYGYTF. The CDR3 coding sequence is TGTGCCAGCAGTGAGGCGGGACAGGACTTTGACTATGGCTACACCTTC.

V gene TRBV9 combines with J gene TRBJ1-3; D remains ambiguous. The V and J ends lost 3 bases and 6 bases respectively, with 16 bases between them. Germline-derived CDR1 and CDR2 are SGDLS and YYNGEE. The CDR3 runs 15 residues. The CDR3, as DNA: TGTGCCAGCAGCGGGCCCCTCGGAGGTGCAAACACCATATATTTT. Protein product: CASSGPLGGANTIYF.

This chain connects TRBV11-1 to TRBJ2-1, with 8 bases aligning to TRBD1. The germline V gene encodes CDR1 SGHAT and CDR2 FQDESV (reference sequence). This CDR3 has 15 amino acids. Trimming cost V 5 bases and J 2 bases; bases outside gene matches: 5. Here the CDR3 reads CASSPDRDTYNEQFF. The CDR3 DNA sequence: TGTGCCAGCAGCCCGGACAGGGATACCTACAATGAGCAGTTCTTC.

V usage is TRBV9 and J usage is TRBJ2-3, with TRBD2 matching over 9 bases. CDR1 and CDR2 from the germline V gene are SGDLS and YYNGEE. Germline trimming cut 0 bases from V and 0 bases from J; bases unmatched to any gene: 14. CDR3 length equals 20 residues. CDR3 residues: CASSVEVGSGGAISTDTQYF. The CDR3 region has the DNA TGTGCCAGCAGCGTAGAGGTCGGTAGCGGGGGAGCAATTAGCACAGATACGCAGTATTTT.

This clone was counted a few times. The chain employs TRBV27 and TRBJ1-2, with TRBD1 matching 7 bases. The CDR3 runs to 13 residues. Germline CDR1 and CDR2: MNHEY and SMNVEV (reference sequence). V lost 5 bases and J lost 7; bases outside the gene matches: 7. CDR3 bases: TGTGCCAGCAGTGATACAGGGGTTGGTGGCTACACCTTC. Amino acids: CASSDTGVGGYTF.

The J gene is TRBJ2-5, the V gene TRBV11-2, with a tentative D call TRBD1 (6 bases). This CDR3 region has 14 residues. The V and J ends lost 0 bases and 7 bases respectively, with 12 bases between them. Germline V gene data show CDR1 as SGHAT and CDR2 as FQNNGV. CDR3 sequence (DNA): TGTGCCAGCAGCTTAGAAGGGGGTTCAGGGACCCAGTACTTC. Amino acids: CASSLEGGSGTQYF.

This sequence joins TRBV3-1 (or the pseudogene TRBV3-2) and TRBJ1-2, with D perhaps TRBD1 (5 bases). CDR1 LGHDT and CDR2 YNNKEL come from the germline V gene (reference sequence). The V and J ends lost 0 bases and 7 bases respectively, with 12 bases between them. This CDR3 is built from 14 residues. CDR3 nucleotide sequence: TGTGCCAGCAGCCAAGATGGGGCTCCCGCTGGCTACACCTTC. Translated, it gives CASSQDGAPAGYTF.

V and J are TRBV12-3 or TRBV12-4 and TRBJ1-4, with D possibly TRBD1 on 5 matching bases. The CDR3 has 13 amino acids. Trimming pared 5 bases from V and 4 bases from J, leaving 8 bases between. This chain's CDR3 is CASSRGFNEKLFF. The CDR3 nucleotides read TGTGCCAGCAGTCGGGGGTTTAATGAAAAACTGTTTTTT.

The V call is TRBV25-1, the J call TRBJ1-6, with TRBD1 identical over 8 bases. The CDR3 sequence is 13 residues long. After removal of 7 bases from V and 7 bases from J, the junction contained 3 bases not matched to a gene. The germline CDR1 and CDR2 sequences are MGHDK and SYGVNS. This chain's CDR3 is CASTRDRNSPLHF. As DNA, the CDR3 is TGTGCCAGCACCCGGGACAGGAATTCACCCCTCCACTTT.

The chain links TRBV19 to TRBJ1-6, with D hard to call. V lost 2 bases and J 10 bases, leaving 9 bases between the germline ends. Germline V gene lookup returns CDR1 LNHDA and CDR2 SQIVND (reference sequence). This CDR3 is built from 13 residues. CDR3 protein: CASSIRGNSPLHF. The CDR3 bases are TGTGCCAGTAGTATAAGAGGGAACTCACCCCTCCACTTT.

V gene TRBV5-1 combines with J gene TRBJ2-3; D remains unclear. Germline V gene lookup returns CDR1 SGHRS and CDR2 YFSETQ. CDR3 length equals 13 residues. V dropped 2 bases and J dropped 0 bases, with 4 bases sitting between them. CDR3 bases: TGCGCCAGCAGCTTCGGGAGCACAGATACGCAGTATTTT. This encodes CASSFGSTDTQYF.